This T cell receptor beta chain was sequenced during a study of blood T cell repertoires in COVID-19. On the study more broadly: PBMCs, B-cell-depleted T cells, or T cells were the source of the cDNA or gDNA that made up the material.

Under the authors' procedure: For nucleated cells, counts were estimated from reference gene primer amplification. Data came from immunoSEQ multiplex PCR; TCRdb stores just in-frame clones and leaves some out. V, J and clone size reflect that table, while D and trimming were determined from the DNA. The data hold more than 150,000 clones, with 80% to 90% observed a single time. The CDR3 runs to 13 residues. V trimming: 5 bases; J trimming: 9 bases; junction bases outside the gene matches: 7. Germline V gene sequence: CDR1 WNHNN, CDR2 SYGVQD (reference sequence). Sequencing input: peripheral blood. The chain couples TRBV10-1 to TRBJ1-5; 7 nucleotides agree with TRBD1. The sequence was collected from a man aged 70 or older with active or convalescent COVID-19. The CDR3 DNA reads TGCGCCAGCAGTCGGGACAGCCTAGCGCCCCAGCATTTT. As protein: CASSRDSLAPQHF.